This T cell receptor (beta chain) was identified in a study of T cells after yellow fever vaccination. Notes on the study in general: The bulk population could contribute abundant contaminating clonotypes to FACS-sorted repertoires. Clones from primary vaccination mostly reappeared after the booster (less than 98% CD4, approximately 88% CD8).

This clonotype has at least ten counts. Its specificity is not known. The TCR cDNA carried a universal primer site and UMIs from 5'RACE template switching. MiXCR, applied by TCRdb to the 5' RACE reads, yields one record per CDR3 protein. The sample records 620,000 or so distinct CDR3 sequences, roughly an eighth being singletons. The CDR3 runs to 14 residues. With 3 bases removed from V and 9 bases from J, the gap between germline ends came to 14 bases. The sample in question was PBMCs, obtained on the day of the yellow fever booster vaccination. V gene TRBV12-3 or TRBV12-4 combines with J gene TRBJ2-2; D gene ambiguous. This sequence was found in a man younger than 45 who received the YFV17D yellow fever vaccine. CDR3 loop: CASSLSLSWRELFF. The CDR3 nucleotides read TGTGCCAGCAGTTTGTCGCTAAGTTGGCGGGAGCTGTTTTTT.